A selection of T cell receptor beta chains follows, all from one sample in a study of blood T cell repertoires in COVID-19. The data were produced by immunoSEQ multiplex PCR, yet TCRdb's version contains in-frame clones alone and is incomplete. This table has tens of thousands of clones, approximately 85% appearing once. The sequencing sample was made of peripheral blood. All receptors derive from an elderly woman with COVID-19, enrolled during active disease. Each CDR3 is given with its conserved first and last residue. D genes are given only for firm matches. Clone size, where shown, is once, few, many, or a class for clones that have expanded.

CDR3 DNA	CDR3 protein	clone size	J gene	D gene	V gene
TGTGCCTGGAGTTATAACACAGATACGCAGTATTTT	CAWSYNTDTQYF	-	TRBJ2-3	-	TRBV30
TGTGCCACCAGCAGAGACAGGGGGCGCACCGATGAGCAGTTCTTC	CATSRDRGRTDEQFF	once	TRBJ2-1	TRBD1	TRBV15
TGCGCCAGCAGGAAGGACAGGGGAGGCACTGAAGCTTTCTTT	CASRKDRGGTEAFF	-	TRBJ1-1	TRBD1	TRBV10-1
TGTGCCATCAGTGAAGGAGTTGCCTACGAGCAGTACTTC	CAISEGVAYEQYF	-	TRBJ2-7	-	TRBV10-3
TGCGCCAGCACCCAACCCCCTCCTAGCGGGAGTTACTACAATGAGCAGTTCTTC	CASTQPPPSGSYYNEQFF	-	TRBJ2-1	TRBD2	TRBV23-1
TGTGCCAGTACCTCGGGGACAGCCCAAGAGACCCAGTACTTC	CASTSGTAQETQYF	-	TRBJ2-5	TRBD1	TRBV19
TGTGCCAGCCAGCGAAATCAACAGGGAACTGGAAACACCATATATTTT	CASQRNQQGTGNTIYF	-	TRBJ1-3	-	TRBV7-9
TGTGCCAGCAGCTTAGTGTCCAGGAACAATGAGCAGTTCTTC	CASSLVSRNNEQFF	once	TRBJ2-1	-	TRBV11-2
TGTGCCAGTGGCGGGCCTAGCGAGTACAATGAGCAGTTCTTC	CASGGPSEYNEQFF	once	TRBJ2-1	-	TRBV19
TGTGCCAGCAGCTCCCTCCCGACAGGCTCTGGAAACACCATATATTTT	CASSSLPTGSGNTIYF	-	TRBJ1-3	-	TRBV7-7
TGTGCCATAGGGGGAAGATACACCGGGGAGCTGTTTTTT	CAIGGRYTGELFF	-	TRBJ2-2	-	TRBV7-9
TGTGCCAGCAGTCCGGACAGGGTCTATGGCTACACCTTC	CASSPDRVYGYTF	-	TRBJ1-2	TRBD1	TRBV25-1
TGTGCCAGCAGCGTAGTCGGGTCGGAAACTGAAGCTTTCTTT	CASSVVGSETEAFF	-	TRBJ1-1	-	TRBV9
TGCGCCAGCAGATCGGGGGGGCTGGGTGAGCAGTTCTTC	CASRSGGLGEQFF	-	TRBJ2-1	TRBD2	TRBV4-3
TGTGCCAGTAGTATATCCGGAGTCGATAAAACCTACGAGCAGTACTTC	CASSISGVDKTYEQYF	-	TRBJ2-7	-	TRBV19
TGTGCCATCAGCAGGTCTGGAAACACCATATATTTT	CAISRSGNTIYF	once	TRBJ1-3	-	TRBV10-3